Listed here are 23 T cell receptor beta chains from one sample, sequenced in a study of blood T cell repertoires in COVID-19. Libraries were prepared by immunoSEQ multiplex PCR; TCRdb keeps only in-frame clonotypes and omits some of them. This sample has 90,000 to 130,000 clones, with less than 85% found just once. Sequenced material: peripheral blood. These receptors all come from a woman between 40 and 55 years old with acute or convalescent COVID-19.

The V call is TRBV19, the J call TRBJ1-6; D is unresolved. V lost 3 bases, J lost 8 bases, and 11 bases lay in between. Germline V CDR1 and CDR2: LNHDA, SQIVND (reference sequence). This CDR3 is built from 14 residues. The CDR3 coding sequence is TGTGCCAGTAGTATTGGAGGGAAGGATTCACCCCTCCACTTT. Encoded protein: CASSIGGKDSPLHF.

The chain couples TRBV12-5 to TRBJ1-1; 8 positions agree with TRBD1. The CDR3 consists of 16 residues. Germline V gives CDR1 LGHNT, CDR2 FRNRAP. V was pared by 3 bases and J by 0 bases, with 6 bases of the junction left unmatched. This CDR3 reads CASGFVTGGMNTEAFF. The CDR3 nucleotides are TGTGCTAGTGGTTTTGTTACAGGGGGAATGAACACTGAAGCTTTCTTT.

There are a few counts of this clone. This rearrangement joins TRBV9 to TRBJ2-1; 8 bases fit TRBD1. J was trimmed by 3 bases and V by 4 bases; bases with no gene match: 6. Germline CDR1 is SGDLS and CDR2 is YYNGEE. The CDR3 totals 15 residues. CDR3 in DNA: TGTGCCAGCAGCAGCCGACAGGGGAGCTACAATGAGCAGTTCTTC. Amino acids: CASSSRQGSYNEQFF.

The table lists this clone with a few counts. The chain uses TRBV5-1 and TRBJ2-7, with D perhaps matching TRBD2 (6 bases). Trimming pared 4 bases from V and 1 base from J, leaving 12 bases between. CDR3 length: 14 amino acids. Germline V gene data show CDR1 as SGHRS and CDR2 as YFSETQ. CDR3 DNA sequence: TGCGCCAGCAGCCTCGGAGGGATATCCTACGAGCAGTACTTC. Residues: CASSLGGISYEQYF.

The sample holds a few counts of this clone. The chain employs TRBV30 and TRBJ1-6; D gene uncertain. The CDR3 totals 12 residues. Trimming shortened V by 8 bases and J by 9 bases, and 14 bases separated the two germline ends. The V gene's germline CDR1 is GTSNPN and CDR2 SVGIG (reference sequence). CDR3: CAGYSGISPLHF. CDR3 nucleotides: TGTGCCGGCTACTCCGGGATTTCACCCCTCCACTTT.

The chain uses TRBV14 and TRBJ2-5; D is possibly TRBD1 (6 bases). The CDR3 is made up of 13 amino acids. Germline CDR1 and CDR2: SGHDN and FVKESK. Trimming stripped 6 bases from V and 5 bases from J, with 13 bases between. CDR3 residues: CASSQIDRETQYF. CDR3 DNA sequence: TGTGCCAGCAGTCAAATTGACAGGGAGACCCAGTACTTC. Combining the CDR3 with reference TRBV14 and TRBJ2-5 gives the whole variable domain EAGVTQFPSHSVIEKGQTVTLRCDPISGHDNLYWYRRVMGKEIKFLLHFVKESKQDESGMPNNRFLAERTGGTYSTLKVQPAELEDSGVYFCASSQIDRETQYFGPGTRLLVL.

This clone was recorded once. J is TRBJ2-3 and V is TRBV3-1 (or the pseudogene TRBV3-2), with D maybe TRBD2 (5 bases). Germline V gene data show CDR1 as LGHDT and CDR2 as YNNKEL (reference sequence). Trimming stripped 4 bases from V and 0 bases from J, with 17 bases between. This CDR3 spans 17 amino acids. Written as DNA, the CDR3 is TGTGCCAGCAGCCCCCCCCCGGACTCCACTAGCACAGATACGCAGTATTTT. Its translation: CASSPPPDSTSTDTQYF.

The J gene is TRBJ2-1, the V gene TRBV5-1; maybe TRBD2 (5 bases). The CDR3 has 13 amino acids. Between the trimmed V and J ends, which lost 4 bases and 7 bases, there was a span of 12 bases. The V gene's germline CDR1 is SGHRS and CDR2 YFSETQ. The CDR3: CASSEGSGNEQFF. The CDR3 DNA reads as TGCGCCAGCAGCGAGGGTTCGGGAAATGAGCAGTTCTTC.

This chain joins TRBV5-6 and TRBJ1-5, with D possibly being TRBD1 (6 bases). CDR3 size: 15 residues. V was shortened by 0 bases and J by 0 bases, with 7 bases between the two germline ends. Germline V lookup: CDR1 SGHDT, CDR2 YYEEEE. DNA of the CDR3: TGTGCCAGCAGCTTGGGACAGGTTAGCAATCAGCCCCAGCATTTT. Protein: CASSLGQVSNQPQHF.

The chain is built from TRBV2 and TRBJ2-7, with a weak D call TRBD1 (6 bases). Trimming cost V 5 bases and J 1 base, with 12 bases left between them. The CDR3 has 14 residues. Germline lookup yields CDR1 SNHLY and CDR2 FYNNEI. The CDR3 sequence is CASSSLGQSYEQYF. CDR3 bases: TGTGCCAGCAGTTCATTAGGACAGTCCTACGAGCAGTACTTC.

The chain links TRBV5-6 to TRBJ2-2, with 7 bases that match TRBD1. J was trimmed by 1 base and V by 5 bases; bases with no gene match: 5. This CDR3 comprises 15 residues. Germline CDR1 SGHDT, CDR2 YYEEEE. This chain's CDR3 is CASRDGTVNTGELFF. The DNA for the CDR3 is TGTGCCAGCAGGGACGGGACAGTGAACACCGGGGAGCTGTTTTTT.

This chain connects TRBV9 to TRBJ2-1, with unresolved D. The ends were cut back, 0 bases at V and 7 bases at J, with 17 bases in the middle. The germline V gene has CDR1 SGDLS and CDR2 YYNGEE. CDR3 size: 16 residues. CDR3 sequence reads: CASSVAEVPNWNEQFF. The CDR3 nucleotides are TGTGCCAGCAGCGTAGCAGAGGTCCCAAACTGGAATGAGCAGTTCTTC. The full variable domain, in which reference TRBV9 and TRBJ2-1 provide the parts outside the CDR3, is DSGVTQTPKHLITATGQRVTLRCSPRSGDLSVYWYQQSLDQGLQFLIQYYNGEERAKGNILERFSAQQFPDLHSELNLSSLELGDSALYFCASSVAEVPNWNEQFFGPGTRLTVL.

This rearrangement joins TRBV6-2 or TRBV6-3 to TRBJ2-1, with D maybe TRBD1 (5 bases). Germline V CDR1 and CDR2: MNHEY, SVGEGT. This CDR3 spans 16 amino acids. V was clipped by 2 bases and J by 4 bases, with 15 bases between them. For the CDR3, the DNA is TGTGCCAGCAGTTACGCCCAGGGCAATTTTTACAATGAGCAGTTCTTC. Amino acids: CASSYAQGNFYNEQFF.

The chain combines TRBV5-4 with TRBJ1-6, with TRBD1 matching 9 bases. J gave up 6 bases and V 4 bases, and 8 bases lay outside the gene matches. CDR3 length: 16 residues. The germline V gene has CDR1 SGHNT and CDR2 YYREEE (reference sequence). CDR3: CASSLDRGEVNSPLHF. DNA of the CDR3: TGTGCCAGCAGCCTAGACAGGGGGGAAGTTAATTCACCCCTCCACTTT.

This chain joins TRBV28 and TRBJ1-5; TRBD1 aligns across 8 bases. Germline-derived CDR1 and CDR2 are MDHEN and SYDVKM. The length of the CDR3 is 15 residues. V lost 6 bases, J lost 4 bases, and 8 bases stayed unmatched. CDR3 protein: CASRTGTGGNQPQHF. The CDR3 DNA follows: TGTGCCAGCAGAACCGGGACAGGAGGGAATCAGCCCCAGCATTTT.

The rearrangement links TRBV6-5 to TRBJ1-2; the D gene is possibly TRBD1 (5 bases). There are 14 residues in the CDR3. CDR1 and CDR2 (germline): MNHEY, SVGAGI. V lost 5 bases and J lost 5, with 15 bases in between. The CDR3 loop is CASSPNFGGYGYTF. In nucleotides, the CDR3 is TGTGCCAGCAGTCCCAACTTCGGGGGATATGGCTACACCTTC.

This chain links TRBV14 with TRBJ2-1, with D uncertain. Trimming pared 0 bases from V and 5 bases from J, leaving 11 bases between. The CDR3 runs 15 residues. Germline V gene sequence: CDR1 SGHDN, CDR2 FVKESK. The CDR3 coding sequence is TGTGCCAGCAGCCAAGACCTAGGAAGTCACAATGAGCAGTTCTTC. Its translation is CASSQDLGSHNEQFF.

V is TRBV5-1 and J is TRBJ1-5; D might be TRBD1 (5 bases). V was cut by 0 bases and J by 1 base, with 5 bases left in between. Per the germline V gene, CDR1 is SGHRS and CDR2 is YFSETQ. CDR3 length: 14 residues. This CDR3 is CASSLEGSNQPQHF. For the CDR3, the DNA is TGCGCCAGCAGCTTGGAGGGGAGCAATCAGCCCCAGCATTTT. The variable domain in full, with the rest retrieved from reference TRBV5-1 and TRBJ1-5, is KAGVTQTPRYLIKTRGQQVTLSCSPISGHRSVSWYQQTPGQGLQFLFEYFSETQRNKGNFPGRFSGRQFSNSRSEMNVSTLELGDSALYLCASSLEGSNQPQHFGDGTRLSIL.

The genes are TRBV28 and TRBJ1-2; D not resolved. Trimming cost V 5 bases and J 2 bases, with 15 bases left between them. The CDR3 contains 15 residues. Germline V gene data show CDR1 as MDHEN and CDR2 as SYDVKM. CDR3 loop: CASSAPSAGNYGYTF. The CDR3 DNA sequence: TGTGCCAGCAGTGCGCCGTCGGCAGGAAACTATGGCTACACCTTC.

The gene calls are TRBV19 and TRBJ1-2, with TRBD1 matching 8 bases. This CDR3 spans 13 amino acids. Trimming at V came to 8 bases and at J to 8 bases, leaving 10 bases not matched to a gene. The germline V gene has CDR1 LNHDA and CDR2 SQIVND (reference sequence). CDR3 in DNA: TGTGCCAGTCGAAGACAGGGGCGTTTGGGCTACACCTTC. Protein product: CASRRQGRLGYTF.

The rearrangement links TRBV28 to TRBJ2-5, with D possibly TRBD1 on 5 matching bases. The CDR3 covers 13 residues. Germline V gene sequence: CDR1 MDHEN, CDR2 SYDVKM. V was shortened by 5 bases and J by 3 bases, with 10 bases between the two germline ends. CDR3 loop: CASSRGFKETQYF. CDR3 in DNA: TGTGCCAGCAGTAGGGGCTTCAAAGAGACCCAGTACTTC.

The V and J genes are TRBV19 and TRBJ1-2; the D gene is possibly TRBD1 (6 bases). The CDR3 spans 13 residues. In germline, CDR1 is LNHDA, CDR2 SQIVND (reference sequence). V gave up 4 bases and J gave up 0 bases, with 6 bases separating them. The CDR3 DNA sequence: TGTGCCAGTAGTAACAGGGCTAACTATGGCTACACCTTC. This codes for CASSNRANYGYTF.

This clone was seen more than once but under ten times. This sequence joins TRBV11-1 and TRBJ2-7; possibly TRBD1 for D (5 bases). The CDR3 length is 16 residues. The germline V gene has CDR1 SGHAT and CDR2 FQDESV (reference sequence). The V and J ends lost 6 bases and 5 bases respectively, with 23 bases between them. The CDR3 DNA reads TGTGCCAGCAGGCCAAGGGCAGGGAATGGGAAAAACGAGCAGTACTTC. Translating gives CASRPRAGNGKNEQYF.